This passage covers 30 T cell receptor beta chains from one sample sequenced in a study of long-term antiretroviral therapy in people with HIV. At survey level, the immunoSEQ assay was run in its v3.0 version. Clones were read by immunoSEQ multiplex PCR, and TCRdb kept only the in-frame ones, dropping some. The data hold about 16,000 clones, with over 75% observed a single time. Specimen: unsorted PBMCs, collected 0.7 years before starting antiretroviral therapy. The receptors here all came from a man aged 45-65 years with HIV.

V gene TRBV2 combines with J gene TRBJ2-5, with TRBD1 matching 9 bases. The CDR3 contains 14 residues. Losses at the gene ends were 6 bases for V and 2 bases for J; bases not matched to a gene: 4. The germline V gene encodes CDR1 SNHLY and CDR2 FYNNEI. CDR3 DNA sequence: TGTGCCAGCAGGGAGGGACAGGGACAAGAGACCCAGTACTTC. Amino acid sequence: CASREGQGQETQYF.

The chain links TRBV14 to TRBJ2-1; perhaps TRBD1 as D (5 bases). Germline CDR1 reads SGHDN; CDR2 reads FVKESK. Trimming cost V 4 bases and J 12 bases, with 19 bases left between them. The CDR3 has 14 residues. DNA for the CDR3: TGTGCCAGCAGCCCAATGGGTAAAGGGGCTTCGCAGTTCTTC. Protein sequence: CASSPMGKGASQFF.

CDR3 sequence: CASRALGTWEGTGELFF. CDR3 DNA sequence: TGCGCCAGCAGGGCCCTCGGGACGTGGGAAGGCACCGGGGAGCTGTTTTTT. The gene calls are TRBV10-2 and TRBJ2-2; D might be TRBD1 or TRBD2, each matching 5 bases. The CDR3 extends over 17 amino acids. Per germline, CDR1 WSHSY and CDR2 SAAADI. V lost 6 bases and J lost 4, with 21 bases in between.

The chain employs TRBV19 and TRBJ2-6; TRBD1 aligns across 10 bases. V trimming: 4 bases; J trimming: 2 bases; junction bases outside the gene matches: 11. This CDR3 comprises 19 residues. CDR1 is LNHDA, CDR2 SQIVND, per germline (reference sequence). CDR3 amino acids: CASSTPIGTGVPGANVLTF. The CDR3 DNA follows: TGTGCCAGTAGTACCCCGATCGGGACAGGGGTTCCTGGGGCCAACGTCCTGACTTTC.

This clone appeared a single time. The chain links TRBV2 to TRBJ1-2; 8 nucleotides agree with TRBD1. The CDR3 sequence is 14 residues long. Germline trimming cut 1 base from V and 3 bases from J; bases unmatched to any gene: 1. Germline-derived CDR1 and CDR2 are SNHLY and FYNNEI. The CDR3 loop is CASSEGTGYYGYTF. For the CDR3, the DNA is TGTGCCAGCAGTGAAGGGACAGGGTACTATGGCTACACCTTC.

The chain employs TRBV4-3 and TRBJ1-5; unclear D gene. The CDR3 spans 13 residues. V was pared by 0 bases and J by 5 bases, with 5 bases between. CDR1 is LGHNA and CDR2 is YSLEER in the germline V gene. The CDR3 sequence: CASSQDLDQPQHF. The CDR3 nucleotides are TGCGCCAGCAGCCAAGATCTCGATCAGCCCCAGCATTTT.

V and J are TRBV6-1 and TRBJ2-7; D is ambiguous. The length of the CDR3 is 11 residues. The germline gives CDR1 MNHNS, CDR2 SASEGT. The V gene lost 4 bases and the J gene lost 4 bases, with 5 bases spanning the gap. CDR3 bases: TGTGCCAGCAGTGCCGGGTACGAGCAGTACTTC. It translates to CASSAGYEQYF.

This clone was detected a few times. The chain recombines TRBV9 with TRBJ1-2; weak D call: TRBD1 (5 bases). There are 14 residues in the CDR3. Trimming shortened V by 4 bases and J by 5 bases, and 15 bases separated the two germline ends. From germline, CDR1 is SGDLS and CDR2 YYNGEE. The CDR3 spells CASSPSRGEYGYTF. The CDR3 nucleotides are TGTGCCAGCAGCCCCTCGCGGGGGGAGTATGGCTACACCTTC.

V gene TRBV5-1 combines with J gene TRBJ2-3; 13 bases map to TRBD2. The J segment lost 3 bases and the V segment lost 6 bases, leaving 13 bases of the junction unmatched. This CDR3 comprises 18 residues. Germline V gene data show CDR1 as SGHRS and CDR2 as YFSETQ. The CDR3, as DNA: TGCGCCAGCACACCGAGGACTAGCGGGGGCTTGAGTACAGATACGCAGTATTTT. Translation: CASTPRTSGGLSTDTQYF.

The V call is TRBV5-1, the J call TRBJ1-6; D is unresolved. Trimming shortened V by 4 bases and J by 4 bases, and 9 bases separated the two germline ends. CDR1 is SGHRS and CDR2 is YFSETQ in the germline V gene. The CDR3 spans 14 residues. CDR3 sequence (DNA): TGCGCCAGCAGCCGGACGACTTATAATTCACCCCTCCACTTT. This gives the protein CASSRTTYNSPLHF. The full variable domain, rest sourced from reference TRBV5-1 and TRBJ1-6, is KAGVTQTPRYLIKTRGQQVTLSCSPISGHRSVSWYQQTPGQGLQFLFEYFSETQRNKGNFPGRFSGRQFSNSRSEMNVSTLELGDSALYLCASSRTTYNSPLHFGNGTRLTVT.

V usage is TRBV6-6 and J usage is TRBJ2-5, with D maybe TRBD1 (6 bases). Trimming pared 6 bases from V and 1 base from J, leaving 12 bases between. This CDR3 has 14 amino acids. Germline CDR1 is MNHNY and CDR2 is SVGAGI (reference sequence). The chain's CDR3 is CASRFGQSQETQYF. The DNA of the CDR3 is TGTGCCAGCAGATTCGGACAGAGCCAAGAGACCCAGTACTTC.

This clone was detected once. J is TRBJ2-5 and V is TRBV5-4, with D uncertain. V lost 4 bases to trimming and J lost 1 base, with 8 bases between them. Germline CDR1 reads SGHNT; CDR2 reads YYREEE (reference sequence). This CDR3 comprises 13 residues. The CDR3 bases are TGTGCCAGCAGCCGCCCGCCCCAAGAGACCCAGTACTTC. As protein: CASSRPPQETQYF.

The J gene is TRBJ1-4, the V gene TRBV5-6; D unclear. Germline assignment: CDR1 SGHDT and CDR2 YYEEEE. The CDR3 extends over 14 amino acids. V lost 4 bases, J lost 8 bases, and 15 bases lay in between. This CDR3 reads CASSLKSLREKLFF. DNA of the CDR3: TGTGCCAGCAGCCTTAAGTCACTGCGGGAAAAACTGTTTTTT.

About this clone itself: At one boundary the junction diverges from the germline segment, which might be a read error. The V and J genes are TRBV7-7 and TRBJ2-5, with D tentatively TRBD2 (6 bases). The CDR3 sequence is 16 residues long. Germline CDR1 and CDR2: SSHAT and FNYEAQ (reference sequence). For the CDR3, the DNA is TGTGCTAGCAGCTTAGCGGACGGCGGGGTAGGAGAGACCCAGTACTTC. Protein sequence: CASSLADGGVGETQYF.

The V call is TRBV2, the J call TRBJ1-5; D remains unclear. Germline CDR1 SNHLY, CDR2 FYNNEI. V lost 4 bases and J 2 bases, leaving 9 bases between the germline ends. The CDR3 loop spans 14 amino acids. CDR3 DNA sequence: TGTGCCAGCAGTGGAGACACTCGCAATCAGCCCCAGCATTTT. This encodes CASSGDTRNQPQHF.

The sample holds one count of this clone. The chain uses TRBV5-5 and TRBJ2-7, with D tentatively TRBD2 (6 bases). This CDR3 has 13 amino acids. CDR1 and CDR2 from the germline V gene are SGHKS and YYEKEE (reference sequence). V gave up 5 bases and J gave up 7 bases, with 16 bases separating them. CDR3 loop: CASRRTGDLEQYF. For the CDR3, the DNA is TGTGCCAGCAGACGTACGGGAGACTTGGAGCAGTACTTC.

The V and J genes are TRBV5-1 and TRBJ1-5; no definite D call. Trimming took off 0 bases at V and 0 bases at J, with 10 bases between the two ends. Per the germline V gene, CDR1 is SGHRS and CDR2 is YFSETQ. This CDR3 has 16 residues. DNA of the CDR3: TGCGCCAGCAGCTTGGCAGGAGGTAATAGCAATCAGCCCCAGCATTTT. Amino acids: CASSLAGGNSNQPQHF.

This chain links TRBV5-6 with TRBJ1-4, with D possibly being TRBD1 (5 bases). Trimming removed 6 bases at V and 4 bases at J, with 19 bases between. The V gene's germline CDR1 is SGHDT and CDR2 YYEEEE. This CDR3 spans 16 amino acids. The DNA for the CDR3 is TGTGCCAGCAACCTTGGGTTAGGGACCGATAATGAAAAACTGTTTTTT. Protein product: CASNLGLGTDNEKLFF.

V gene TRBV7-9 combines with J gene TRBJ2-5, with D uncertain. This CDR3 contains 14 residues. With 0 bases removed from V and 1 base from J, the gap between germline ends came to 6 bases. CDR1 is SEHNR, CDR2 FQNEAQ, per germline (reference sequence). The CDR3 protein is CASSLAGTQETQYF. DNA of the CDR3: TGTGCCAGCAGCTTAGCAGGTACCCAAGAGACCCAGTACTTC.

The gene calls are TRBV5-4 and TRBJ2-7; TRBD2 agrees at 8 bases. The CDR3 has 16 amino acids. Unmatched junction bases numbered 16, after V lost 4 bases and J lost 7 bases. CDR1 and CDR2 (germline): SGHNT, YYREEE (reference sequence). As DNA, the CDR3 is TGTGCCAGCAGCCAGGCCCAGCGGGGGCCCAGGGGTGAGCAGTACTTC. Its translation: CASSQAQRGPRGEQYF.

V is TRBV6-5 and J is TRBJ2-7, with D perhaps matching TRBD1 (5 bases). Trimming took 6 bases from V and 3 from J, leaving 15 bases between them. CDR1 and CDR2 from the germline V gene are MNHEY and SVGAGI. The CDR3 totals 14 residues. CDR3: CASSPGIAVYEQYF. The CDR3 DNA reads as TGTGCCAGCAGCCCAGGGATTGCGGTCTACGAGCAGTACTTC.

In its sample, this clone is medium-sized. The chain joins TRBV13 to TRBJ2-3; unclear D gene. Germline assignment: CDR1 PRHDT and CDR2 FYEKMQ (reference sequence). V lost 5 bases, J lost 4 bases, and 13 bases lay in between. This CDR3 is built from 14 residues. The CDR3 sequence is CASSPTPPPDTQYF. The CDR3 DNA reads as TGTGCCAGCAGCCCGACCCCCCCTCCAGATACGCAGTATTTT.

This chain joins TRBV4-2 and TRBJ2-5; D is possibly TRBD2 (6 bases). The CDR3 is made up of 14 amino acids. CDR1 and CDR2 from the germline V gene are LGHNA and YNFKEQ. V shed 2 bases and J shed 4 bases, with 11 bases lying between them. Here the CDR3 reads CASSQYTGAETQYF. CDR3 coding DNA: TGTGCCAGCAGCCAATATACGGGAGCAGAGACCCAGTACTTC.

J is TRBJ1-2 and V is TRBV30; TRBD1 might be the D (6 bases). V shed 0 bases and J shed 1 base, with 15 bases lying between them. This CDR3 comprises 16 residues. Germline V gene data show CDR1 as GTSNPN and CDR2 as SVGIG (reference sequence). CDR3 loop: CAWSVLGAGDNYGYTF. CDR3 coding DNA: TGTGCCTGGAGTGTACTGGGAGCAGGGGATAACTATGGCTACACCTTC.

The chain employs TRBV18 and TRBJ2-1, with no clear D. Trimming shortened V by 3 bases and J by 0 bases, and 6 bases separated the two germline ends. CDR1 KGHSH and CDR2 LQKENI come from the germline V gene. The CDR3 covers 14 residues. CDR3 sequence (DNA): TGTGCCAGCTCACCGGGTGCCTCCTACAATGAGCAGTTCTTC. This encodes CASSPGASYNEQFF. Full variable domain (outside the CDR3, taken from reference TRBV18 and TRBJ2-1): NAGVMQNPRHLVRRRGQEARLRCSPMKGHSHVYWYRQLPEEGLKFMVYLQKENIIDESGMPKERFSAEFPKEGPSILRIQQVVRGDSAAYFCASSPGASYNEQFFGPGTRLTVL.

V and J are TRBV6-6 and TRBJ1-2; possible D gene TRBD1, 6 bases. Trimming took 0 bases from V and 3 from J, leaving 11 bases between them. This CDR3 spans 15 amino acids. CDR1 MNHNY and CDR2 SVGAGI come from the germline V gene (reference sequence). DNA of the CDR3: TGTGCCAGCAGTTACTCCCCAGGGGTTGACTATGGCTACACCTTC. Translation gives CASSYSPGVDYGYTF.

This rearrangement joins TRBV10-3 to TRBJ2-3; 7 nucleotides agree with TRBD2. V shed 7 bases, J shed 3 bases, and the junction held 10 bases outside the gene matches. CDR1 is ENHRY and CDR2 is SYGVKD in the germline V gene. This CDR3 is built from 15 residues. The CDR3 DNA reads TGTGCCATCACCAACGGTCAGCGGGGAACAGATACGCAGTATTTT. Translating it yields CAITNGQRGTDTQYF.

In this sample, this clone turned up once. The chain has TRBV4-3 and TRBJ2-1; tentatively, D is TRBD1 (6 bases). This CDR3 has 15 residues. V lost 0 bases and J lost 2, with 8 bases in between. Germline CDR1 is LGHNA and CDR2 is YSLEER. CDR3 sequence: CASSQETGPYNEQFF. CDR3 DNA: TGCGCCAGCAGCCAAGAAACAGGGCCCTACAATGAGCAGTTCTTC.

The CDR3 reads CASSSGGTQETQYF. In DNA form, the CDR3 reads TGCGCCAGCTCTTCCGGGGGAACCCAAGAGACCCAGTACTTC. This chain connects TRBV5-1 to TRBJ2-5; weak D call: TRBD2 (6 bases). Germline lookup yields CDR1 SGHRS and CDR2 YFSETQ. The CDR3 extends over 14 amino acids. Trimming pared 7 bases from V and 1 base from J, leaving 14 bases between.

The chain couples TRBV18 to TRBJ2-3, with no clear D. Per the germline V gene, CDR1 is KGHSH and CDR2 is LQKENI. Trimming stripped 6 bases from V and 0 bases from J, with 13 bases between. CDR3 length: 15 residues. CDR3 residues: CASSRELPSTDTQYF. The CDR3 nucleotides read TGTGCCAGCTCCCGCGAATTACCTAGCACAGATACGCAGTATTTT.